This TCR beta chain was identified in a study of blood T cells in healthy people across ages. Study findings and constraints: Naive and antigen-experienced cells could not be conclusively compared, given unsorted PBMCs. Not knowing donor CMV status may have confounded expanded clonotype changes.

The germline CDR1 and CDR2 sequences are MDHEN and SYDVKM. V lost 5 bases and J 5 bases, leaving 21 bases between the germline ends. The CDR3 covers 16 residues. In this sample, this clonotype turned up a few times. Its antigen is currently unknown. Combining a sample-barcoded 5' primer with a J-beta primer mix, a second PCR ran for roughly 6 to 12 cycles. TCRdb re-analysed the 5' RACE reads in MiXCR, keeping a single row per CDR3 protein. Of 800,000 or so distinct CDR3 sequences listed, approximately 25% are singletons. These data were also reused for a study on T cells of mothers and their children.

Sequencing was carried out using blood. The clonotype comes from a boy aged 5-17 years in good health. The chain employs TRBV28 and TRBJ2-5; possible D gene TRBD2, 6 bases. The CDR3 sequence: CASSPTTGTGYETQYF. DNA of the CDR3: TGTGCCAGCAGTCCAACAACCGGGACTGGGTATGAGACCCAGTACTTC.